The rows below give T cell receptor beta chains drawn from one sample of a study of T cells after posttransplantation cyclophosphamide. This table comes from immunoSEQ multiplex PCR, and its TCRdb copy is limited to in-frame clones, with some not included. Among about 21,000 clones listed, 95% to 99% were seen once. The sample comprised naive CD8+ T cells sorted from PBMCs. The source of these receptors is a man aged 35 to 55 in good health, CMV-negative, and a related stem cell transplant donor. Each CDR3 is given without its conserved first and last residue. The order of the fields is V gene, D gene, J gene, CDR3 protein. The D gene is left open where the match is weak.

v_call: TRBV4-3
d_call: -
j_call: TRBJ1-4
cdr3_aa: ASSQYLNGQTRPEKLF

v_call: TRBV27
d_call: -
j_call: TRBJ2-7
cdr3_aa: ASSLGGEQY

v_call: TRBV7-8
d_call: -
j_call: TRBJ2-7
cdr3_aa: ASSLIPSAYEQY

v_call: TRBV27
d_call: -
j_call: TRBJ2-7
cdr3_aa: ASTAAPPSYEQY

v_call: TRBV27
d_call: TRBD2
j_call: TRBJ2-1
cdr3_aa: ASGFGLAGGPRDEQF

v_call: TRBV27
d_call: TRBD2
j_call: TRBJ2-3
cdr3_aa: ASSTTSGIEVDTQY

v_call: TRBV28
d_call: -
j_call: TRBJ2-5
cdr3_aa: ASNPLALQETQY

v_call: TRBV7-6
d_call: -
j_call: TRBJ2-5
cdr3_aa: ASSSAGWETQY

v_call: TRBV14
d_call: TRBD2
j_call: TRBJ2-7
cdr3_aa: ASSQGLAAEQY

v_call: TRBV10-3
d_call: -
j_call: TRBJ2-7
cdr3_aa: AISETSSYEQY

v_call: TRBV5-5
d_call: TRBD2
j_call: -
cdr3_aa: ASNLAGGRTEQY

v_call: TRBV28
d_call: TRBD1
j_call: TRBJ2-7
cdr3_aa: ASAVGTEIEQY

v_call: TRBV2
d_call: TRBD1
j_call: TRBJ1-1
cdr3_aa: ASMEDRENTEAF

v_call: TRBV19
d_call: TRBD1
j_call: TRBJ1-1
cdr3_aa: ASHHRGRIRNTEAF

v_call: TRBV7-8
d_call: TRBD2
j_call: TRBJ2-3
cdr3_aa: ASSLAGLADTQY

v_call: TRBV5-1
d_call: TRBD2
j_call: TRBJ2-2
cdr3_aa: ASSSGLAGANTGELF

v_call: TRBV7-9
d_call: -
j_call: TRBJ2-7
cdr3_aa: ASSPQGSEQY

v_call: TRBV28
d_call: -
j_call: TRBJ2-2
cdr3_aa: ATSGSGTGELF

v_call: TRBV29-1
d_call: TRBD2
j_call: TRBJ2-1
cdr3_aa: SVDGGSSYNEQF

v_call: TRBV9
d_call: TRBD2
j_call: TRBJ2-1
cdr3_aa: ASSVGGGSSYNEQF

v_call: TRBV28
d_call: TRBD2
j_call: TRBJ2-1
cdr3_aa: ASSSGTHNEQF

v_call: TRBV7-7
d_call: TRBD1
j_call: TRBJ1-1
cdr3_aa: ASNALVPTQGENTEAF

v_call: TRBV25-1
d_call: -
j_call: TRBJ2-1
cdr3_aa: ASSEPGGSQF

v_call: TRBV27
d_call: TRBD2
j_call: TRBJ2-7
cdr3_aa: ASRPGLANYEQY

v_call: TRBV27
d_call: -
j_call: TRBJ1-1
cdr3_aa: ASSLKGWGGTEAF

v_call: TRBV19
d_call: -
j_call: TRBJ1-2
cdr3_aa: ASSIRQVEYYGYT

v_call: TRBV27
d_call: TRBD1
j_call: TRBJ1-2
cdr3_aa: ASSPGTGPYGYT

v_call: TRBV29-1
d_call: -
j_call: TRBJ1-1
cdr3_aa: SVHVVGDTEAF

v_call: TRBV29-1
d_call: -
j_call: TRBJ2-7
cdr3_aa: SVRTGDSSYEQY

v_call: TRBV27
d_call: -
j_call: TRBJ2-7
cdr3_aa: ASSLAFPPQGSSYEQY